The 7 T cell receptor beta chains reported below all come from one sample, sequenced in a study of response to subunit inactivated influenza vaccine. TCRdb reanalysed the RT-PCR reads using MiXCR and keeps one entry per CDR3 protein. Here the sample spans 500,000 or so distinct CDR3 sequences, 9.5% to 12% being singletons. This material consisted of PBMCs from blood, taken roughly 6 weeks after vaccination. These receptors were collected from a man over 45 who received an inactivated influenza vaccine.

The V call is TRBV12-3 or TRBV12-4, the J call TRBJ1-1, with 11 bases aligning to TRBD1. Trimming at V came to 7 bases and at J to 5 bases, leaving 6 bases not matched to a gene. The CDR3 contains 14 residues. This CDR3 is CASNPGTGGTEAFF. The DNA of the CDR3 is TGTGCCAGCAACCCCGGGACAGGGGGGACTGAAGCTTTCTTT.

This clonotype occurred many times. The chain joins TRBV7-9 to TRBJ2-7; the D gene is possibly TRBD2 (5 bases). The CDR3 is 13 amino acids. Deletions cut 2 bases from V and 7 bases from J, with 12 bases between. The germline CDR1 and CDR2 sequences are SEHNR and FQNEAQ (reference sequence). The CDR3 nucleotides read TGTGCCAGCAGCTTACCGGGATTTAGGGAGCAGTACTTC. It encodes CASSLPGFREQYF.

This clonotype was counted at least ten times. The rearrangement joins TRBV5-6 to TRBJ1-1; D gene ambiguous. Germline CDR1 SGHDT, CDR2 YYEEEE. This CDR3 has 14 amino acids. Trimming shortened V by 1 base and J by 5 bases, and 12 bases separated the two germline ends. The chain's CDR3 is CASSLRVRGTEAFF. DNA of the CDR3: TGTGCCAGCAGCTTGCGAGTTCGGGGAACTGAAGCTTTCTTT.

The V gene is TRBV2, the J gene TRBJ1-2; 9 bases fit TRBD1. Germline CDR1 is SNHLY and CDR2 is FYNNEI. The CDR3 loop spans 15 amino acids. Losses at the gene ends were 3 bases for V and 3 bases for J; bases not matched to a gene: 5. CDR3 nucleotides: TGTGCCAGCAGTGATAATGGACAGGGGCACTATGGCTACACCTTC. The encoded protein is CASSDNGQGHYGYTF.

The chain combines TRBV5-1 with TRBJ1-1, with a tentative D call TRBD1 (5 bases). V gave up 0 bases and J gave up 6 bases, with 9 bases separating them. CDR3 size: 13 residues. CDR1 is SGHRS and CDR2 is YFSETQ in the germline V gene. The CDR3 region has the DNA TGCGCCAGCAGCTTGGGGGGGGAGGCTGAAGCTTTCTTT. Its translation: CASSLGGEAEAFF.

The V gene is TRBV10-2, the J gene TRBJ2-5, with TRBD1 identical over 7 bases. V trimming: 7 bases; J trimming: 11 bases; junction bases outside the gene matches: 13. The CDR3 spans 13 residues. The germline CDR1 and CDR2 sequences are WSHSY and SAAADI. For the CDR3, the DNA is TGCGCCAGCAACCCGAGCACAGGGGCCTCTCAGTACTTC. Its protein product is CASNPSTGASQYF.

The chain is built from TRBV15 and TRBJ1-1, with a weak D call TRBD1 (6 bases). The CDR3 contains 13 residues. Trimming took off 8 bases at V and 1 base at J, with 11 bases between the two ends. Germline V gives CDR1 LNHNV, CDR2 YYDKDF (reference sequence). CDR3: CATLRQENTEAFF. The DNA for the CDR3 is TGTGCCACCCTCAGACAGGAGAACACTGAAGCTTTCTTT.